The clone carrying this TCR beta chain was found many times. No antigen is known for it. This sample was included in a study of human T cells and chemical hapten exposure. In the study overall: Patients had diphenylcyclopropenone applied to the scalp weekly throughout the approximately 25-week study.

General study results and limits: Large CDR3 similarity clusters arose significantly more often from expanded TCRs than from controls.

TCRdb ran MiXCR on the RACE reads and lists one entry per CDR3 protein. The sample contains about 82,000 distinct CDR3 sequences, 10% to 15% of which appear only once. Time point of the sample: patch test 3, about 24 weeks after DPC sensitization. The treatment was: therapeutic diphenylcyclopropenone sensitization with weekly scalp DPC. Blood was collected ahead of every patch test applied. Trimming cost V 8 bases and J 1 base; bases outside gene matches: 13. This CDR3 comprises 18 residues. Per germline, CDR1 MGHDK and CDR2 SYGVNS. The rearrangement joins TRBV25-1 to TRBJ2-2, with TRBD1 matching 10 bases. This receptor was identified in a woman aged 45 to 65 with alopecia areata. Some clones in this sample may be carry-over from other donors' samples. Sequencing used whole blood, obtained in connection with sensitization to the hapten diphenylcyclopropenone (DPC). Here the CDR3 reads CASQVGLGQGKNTGELFF. CDR3 nucleotide sequence: TGTGCCAGCCAAGTTGGACTGGGACAGGGGAAGAACACCGGGGAGCTGTTTTTT.